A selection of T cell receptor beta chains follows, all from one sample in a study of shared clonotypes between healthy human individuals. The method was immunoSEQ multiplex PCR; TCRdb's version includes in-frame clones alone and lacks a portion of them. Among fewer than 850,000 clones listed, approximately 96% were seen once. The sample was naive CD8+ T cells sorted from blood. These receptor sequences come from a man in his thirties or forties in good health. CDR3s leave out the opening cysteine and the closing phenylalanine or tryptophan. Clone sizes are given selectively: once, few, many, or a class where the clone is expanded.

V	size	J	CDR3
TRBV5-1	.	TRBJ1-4	ASSLRGTDEKLF
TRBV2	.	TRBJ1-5	ASSEAFGLGSNQPQH
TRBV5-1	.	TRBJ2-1	ASSLRPFKGDNEQF
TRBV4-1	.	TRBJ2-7	ASSHAGTGSTEQY
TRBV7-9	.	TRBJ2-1	ASSLGSNEQF
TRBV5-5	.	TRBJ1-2	ASSLEGANYGYT
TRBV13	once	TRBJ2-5	ASSTRGGRETQY
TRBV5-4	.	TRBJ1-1	ASSLVSFSGTEAF
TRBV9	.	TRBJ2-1	ASSVSGRGWEDEQF
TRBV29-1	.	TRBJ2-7	SVGTSGSYEQY
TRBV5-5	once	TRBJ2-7	ASSFGSPLGTWLYEQY
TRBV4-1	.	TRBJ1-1	ASSLRQQNTEAF
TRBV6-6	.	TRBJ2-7	ASTGNSYEQY
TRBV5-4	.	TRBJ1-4	ASSWATNEKLF
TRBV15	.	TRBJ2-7	ATSVRSSSEQY
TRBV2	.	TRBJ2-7	ASSGVGTVTYEQY
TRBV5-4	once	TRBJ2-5	ASSWGASWETQY
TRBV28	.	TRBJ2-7	ASSLAVGREQY
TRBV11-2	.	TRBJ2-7	ASSRPGTSGSYEQY
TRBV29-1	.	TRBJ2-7	SGRDSETYEQY
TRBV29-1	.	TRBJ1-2	SVPVARDYGYT
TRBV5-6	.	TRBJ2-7	ASSFTGKREYLYEQY
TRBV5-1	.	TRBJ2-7	ASSPDTLSYEQY
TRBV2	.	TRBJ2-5	ASSGASGWAQY
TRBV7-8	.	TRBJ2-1	ASSPTRLDLLHLEQF
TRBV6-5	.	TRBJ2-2	ASSFGQFTGELF
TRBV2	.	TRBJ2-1	ASSRGRDRYNEQF
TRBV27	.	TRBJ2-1	ASSFGGLQF
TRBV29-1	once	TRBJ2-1	SVEISNYNEQF
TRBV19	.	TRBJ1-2	ASSPGAPYGYT
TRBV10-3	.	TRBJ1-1	AISEGTGLNTEAF
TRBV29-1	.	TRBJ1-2	SVELGPSHGYT